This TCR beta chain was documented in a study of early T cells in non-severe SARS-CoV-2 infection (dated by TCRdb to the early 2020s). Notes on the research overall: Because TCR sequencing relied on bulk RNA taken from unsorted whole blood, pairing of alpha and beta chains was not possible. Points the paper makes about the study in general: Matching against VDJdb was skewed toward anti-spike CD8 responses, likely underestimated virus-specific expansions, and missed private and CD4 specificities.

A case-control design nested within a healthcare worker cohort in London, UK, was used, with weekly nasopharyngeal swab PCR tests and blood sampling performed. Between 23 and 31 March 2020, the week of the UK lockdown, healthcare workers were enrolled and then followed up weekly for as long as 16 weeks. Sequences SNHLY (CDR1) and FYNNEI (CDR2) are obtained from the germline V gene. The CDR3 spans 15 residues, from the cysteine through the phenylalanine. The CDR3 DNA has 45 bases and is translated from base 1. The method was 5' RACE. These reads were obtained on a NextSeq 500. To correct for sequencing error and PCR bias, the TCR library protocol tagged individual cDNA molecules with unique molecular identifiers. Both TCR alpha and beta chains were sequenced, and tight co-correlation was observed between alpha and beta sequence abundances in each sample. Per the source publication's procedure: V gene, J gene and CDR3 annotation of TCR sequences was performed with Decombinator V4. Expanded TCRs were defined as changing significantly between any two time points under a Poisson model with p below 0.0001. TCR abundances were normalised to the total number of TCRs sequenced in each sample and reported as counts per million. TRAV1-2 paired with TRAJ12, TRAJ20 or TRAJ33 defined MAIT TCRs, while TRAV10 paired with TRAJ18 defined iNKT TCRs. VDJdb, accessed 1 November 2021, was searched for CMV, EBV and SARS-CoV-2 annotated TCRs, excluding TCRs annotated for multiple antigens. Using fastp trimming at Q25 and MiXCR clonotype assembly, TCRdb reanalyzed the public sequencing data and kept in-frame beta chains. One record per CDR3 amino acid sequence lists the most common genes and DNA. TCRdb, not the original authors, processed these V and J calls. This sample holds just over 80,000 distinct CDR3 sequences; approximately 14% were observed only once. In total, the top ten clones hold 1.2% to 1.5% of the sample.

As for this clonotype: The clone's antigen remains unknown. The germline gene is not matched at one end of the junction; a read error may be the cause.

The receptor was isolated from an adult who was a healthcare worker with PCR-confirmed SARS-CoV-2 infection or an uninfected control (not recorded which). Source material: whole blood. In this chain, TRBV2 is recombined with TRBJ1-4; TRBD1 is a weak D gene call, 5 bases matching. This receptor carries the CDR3 CASSEGGALDEKLFF. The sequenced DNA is TGTGCCAGCAGTGAAGGAGGGGCCCTTGATGAGAAACTGTTTTTT.